Sequencing of this T cell receptor beta chain was carried out in a study of cytomegalovirus exposure and HLA in healthy donors. CDR3 length: 16 amino acids. V was pared by 2 bases and J by 5 bases, with 5 bases of the junction left unmatched. In germline, CDR1 is MNHEY, CDR2 SVGAGI. Concerning this clone: No antigen is known for it.

Study-level results: Presence/absence analyses assumed roughly uniform sequencing depth across donors, which may not hold.

Vbeta (60) and Jbeta (13) primers were used in the PCR. Sequenced by immunoSEQ multiplex PCR; TCRdb stores in-frame clones only, minus some. The profile covers approximately 140,000 clones, with around 78% appearing a single time and approximately 1.7% taken by the ten largest. V usage is TRBV6-5 and J usage is TRBJ2-1; TRBD2 aligns across 11 bases. The sequenced sample consisted of PBMCs. The receptor's source is a woman aged 40 to 49 in good health and CMV-seronegative. The CDR3: CASSYRVAGGDNEQFF. The CDR3, as DNA: TGTGCCAGCAGTTACCGCGTAGCGGGGGGGGACAATGAGCAGTTCTTC.